One and the same sample provided the 21 T cell receptor beta chains below, sequenced in a study of T cells in Graves' hyperthyroidism and ophthalmopathy. The CDR3 regions of TCR beta were amplified from RNA transcripts. A set of HTBI primers served as the primers for a first-round RT-PCR of the TCR CDR3. TCRdb called the multiplex PCR reads again in MiXCR, with one record for every CDR3 protein. The sample lists roughly 500,000 distinct CDR3 sequences; about 45% were seen once. The sequenced sample consisted of peripheral blood or thyroid tissue (not recorded which). These receptors originate from an adult woman with Graves' disease, either hyperthyroidism or ophthalmopathy (not recorded which).

Only a few counts were recorded for this clonotype. V is TRBV11-1 and J is TRBJ2-1; the D gene is possibly TRBD2 (5 bases). Trimming took off 3 bases at V and 7 bases at J, with 7 bases between the two ends. This CDR3 is 12 amino acids long. Germline lookup yields CDR1 SGHAT and CDR2 FQDESV (reference sequence). CDR3 sequence reads: CASSLVANEQFF. The CDR3 coding sequence is TGTGCCAGCAGCTTGGTAGCGAATGAGCAGTTCTTC. The entire variable domain, with the rest obtained from reference TRBV11-1 and TRBJ2-1, is as follows: EAEVAQSPRYKITEKSQAVAFWCDPISGHATLYWYRQILGQGPELLVQFQDESVVDDSQLPKDRFSAERLKGVDSTLKIQPAELGDSAMYLCASSLVANEQFFGPGTRLTVL.

This clonotype has a count of ten or more. The rearrangement joins TRBV11-2 to TRBJ1-1; perhaps TRBD1 as D (5 bases). V was clipped by 1 base and J by 9 bases, with 24 bases between them. CDR1 and CDR2 (germline): SGHAT, FQNNGV. The length of the CDR3 is 17 residues. CDR3 DNA: TGTGCCAGCAGCTTAGGTGTAGGGAGGAATTCTCGGGGGAAAGCTTTCTTT. It translates to CASSLGVGRNSRGKAFF.

This clonotype was detected a few times. The chain links TRBV6-4 to TRBJ2-2, with a possible D match to TRBD2 (6 bases). This CDR3 region has 15 residues. Trimming took off 6 bases at V and 0 bases at J, with 11 bases between the two ends. Germline V gene sequence: CDR1 MRHNA, CDR2 SNTAGT. As DNA, the CDR3 is TGTGCCAGCAGAACGGGACTCGCGAACACCGGGGAGCTGTTTTTT. Its translation: CASRTGLANTGELFF.

This clonotype showed up many times. The chain recombines TRBV2 with TRBJ2-2; 8 bases fit TRBD1. The CDR3 has 14 residues. Germline V lookup: CDR1 SNHLY, CDR2 FYNNEI. The trim removed 3 bases at V and 3 bases at J, leaving 0 bases unmatched. The CDR3 region has the DNA TGTGCCAGCAGTGAGGACAGGGACACCGGGGAGCTGTTTTTT. Translation: CASSEDRDTGELFF.

The chain uses TRBV7-9 and TRBJ2-7, with a tentative D call TRBD1 (6 bases). Between the trimmed V and J ends, which lost 1 base and 6 bases, there was a span of 13 bases. CDR1 is SEHNR, CDR2 FQNEAQ, per germline (reference sequence). This CDR3 contains 14 residues. The CDR3 bases are TGTGCCAGCAGCTTAGTATTGGACAGAGGCGAGCAGTACTTC. It encodes CASSLVLDRGEQYF.

This clonotype has just a few counts. The chain recombines TRBV9 with TRBJ2-5; no definite D call. The CDR3 has 13 amino acids. Between the trimmed V and J ends, which lost 1 base and 5 bases, there was a span of 9 bases. Germline CDR1 and CDR2: SGDLS and YYNGEE. CDR3 in DNA: TGTGCCAGCAGCGTATACGGTGGGGAGACCCAGTACTTC. This gives the protein CASSVYGGETQYF.

This clonotype was found many times. The V gene is TRBV11-2, the J gene TRBJ1-2; 10 bases fit TRBD1. Germline V gene lookup returns CDR1 SGHAT and CDR2 FQNNGV. V gave up 4 bases and J gave up 7 bases; unmatched junction bases: 12. This CDR3 comprises 16 residues. The CDR3 DNA reads TGTGCCAGCAGCTCTGGCCGGGACAGGGGAGGCCCTGGCTACACCTTC. It codes for CASSSGRDRGGPGYTF.

This clonotype was observed many times. This chain joins TRBV5-1 and TRBJ1-3; D uncertain. The CDR3 extends over 14 amino acids. The V end was cut by 0 bases, the J end by 1 base, with 5 bases between. Germline assignment: CDR1 SGHRS and CDR2 YFSETQ. The CDR3 DNA follows: TGCGCCAGCAGCTTGGATGGGTCTGGAAACACCATATATTTT. Its translation is CASSLDGSGNTIYF.

The rearrangement links TRBV7-2 to TRBJ2-1, with 12 positions matching TRBD2. Looked up from germline, CDR1 is SGHTA and CDR2 is FQGNSA. V lost 7 bases and J lost 5; bases outside the gene matches: 6. The CDR3 has 15 residues. This CDR3 reads CASTLGLAGNNEQFF. CDR3 DNA: TGTGCCAGCACCCTTGGACTAGCGGGAAACAATGAGCAGTTCTTC.

This sequence joins TRBV7-9 and TRBJ2-7; 7 bases agree with TRBD2. This CDR3 contains 17 residues. Germline assignment: CDR1 SEHNR and CDR2 FQNEAQ (reference sequence). V was pared by 5 bases and J by 2 bases, with 15 bases of the junction left unmatched. CDR3 in DNA: TGTGCCAGCAGCGACCTTATGTCGCCTAGCGGACCCTACGAGCAGTACTTC. It specifies CASSDLMSPSGPYEQYF.

J is TRBJ1-2 and V is TRBV7-8, with D unclear. This CDR3 spans 17 amino acids. CDR1 and CDR2 from the germline V gene are SGHVS and FQNEAQ. Between the trimmed V and J ends, which lost 5 bases and 4 bases, there was a span of 23 bases. The CDR3 reads CASSPRTSGSRAYGYTF. The CDR3, as DNA: TGTGCCAGCAGCCCGCGGACTAGCGGGAGTAGAGCCTATGGCTACACCTTC.

In its sample, this clonotype was seen a few times. The chain has TRBV19 and TRBJ2-6, with 12 nucleotides matching TRBD2. The CDR3 is 16 residues long. Germline values: CDR1 LNHDA, CDR2 SQIVND (reference sequence). The junction had 4 bases not matched to a gene; V was cut back by 10 bases and J by 0 bases. The CDR3 sequence is CATGLAGYSGANVLTF. In DNA, the CDR3 is TGTGCCACCGGACTAGCGGGGTACTCTGGGGCCAACGTCCTGACTTTC.

This clonotype was seen only a few times. J is TRBJ1-2 and V is TRBV15, with D perhaps TRBD1 (6 bases). Trimming took 4 bases from V and 4 from J, leaving 10 bases between them. CDR1 is LNHNV and CDR2 is YYDKDF in the germline V gene (reference sequence). This CDR3 has 13 amino acids. The CDR3 nucleotides are TGTGCCACCAGCACTGCAGGGGCCTATGGCTACACCTTC. This translates into CATSTAGAYGYTF.

The chain is built from TRBV9 and TRBJ1-3; 9 bases are a match to TRBD1. This CDR3 has 16 residues. V dropped 3 bases and J dropped 2; count of bases not matched to a gene: 6. Germline-derived CDR1 and CDR2 are SGDLS and YYNGEE. The CDR3 reads CASSGGGTGTGNTIYF. CDR3 nucleotides: TGTGCCAGCAGCGGTGGAGGGACAGGGACTGGAAACACCATATATTTT.

This clonotype was counted ten times or more. CDR3 in amino acids: CASSELNRDTEAFF. The CDR3 DNA reads as TGTGCCAGCAGCGAACTAAACAGGGACACTGAAGCTTTCTTT. The V gene is TRBV9, the J gene TRBJ1-1, with a tentative D call TRBD1 (6 bases). Trimming removed 3 bases at V and 3 bases at J, with 12 bases between. Germline-derived CDR1 and CDR2 are SGDLS and YYNGEE. This CDR3 has 14 amino acids. The full variable domain, completed using reference TRBV9 and TRBJ1-1, is DSGVTQTPKHLITATGQRVTLRCSPRSGDLSVYWYQQSLDQGLQFLIQYYNGEERAKGNILERFSAQQFPDLHSELNLSSLELGDSALYFCASSELNRDTEAFFGQGTRLTVV.

As to this clonotype: Since the CDR3 does not end with the conserved phenylalanine or tryptophan, this likely comes from a read error. The chain recombines TRBV5-1 with TRBJ1-4; no firm D call. This CDR3 is built from 14 residues. Trimming stripped 0 bases from V and 3 bases from J, with 6 bases between. Germline CDR1 SGHRS, CDR2 YFSETQ. Written as DNA, the CDR3 is TGCGCCAGCAGCTTGGAAGATTCTAATGAAAAACTGTTTCTT. Translated, it gives CASSLEDSNEKLFL.

The chain combines TRBV4-1 with TRBJ1-4, with 7 bases lining up with TRBD1. The germline CDR1 and CDR2 sequences are MGHRA and YSYEKL. This CDR3 region has 17 residues. V was clipped by 8 bases and J by 4 bases; unmatched bases: 16. The CDR3 sequence: CASRGDSWGTVNEKLFF. The CDR3 DNA reads as TGCGCCAGCCGCGGGGATTCATGGGGGACAGTTAATGAAAAACTGTTTTTT.

This clonotype was seen more than once but under ten times. The V and J genes are TRBV7-2 and TRBJ1-2; possibly TRBD1 for D (6 bases). This CDR3 has 16 residues. Germline CDR1 is SGHTA and CDR2 is FQGNSA. Between the trimmed V and J ends, which lost 2 bases and 3 bases, there was a span of 16 bases. CDR3 protein: CASSLRRGGRDYGYTF. In DNA form, the CDR3 reads TGTGCCAGCAGCTTAAGACGGGGGGGGCGCGACTATGGCTACACCTTC.

This clonotype has more than one count but fewer than ten. The V gene is TRBV7-2, the J gene TRBJ1-5, with a possible D match to TRBD1 (5 bases). V lost 4 bases to trimming and J lost 0 bases, with 10 bases between them. Germline assignment: CDR1 SGHTA and CDR2 FQGNSA. The CDR3 has 15 amino acids. CDR3 sequence (DNA): TGTGCCAGCAGCTCGGGACTACTTAGCAATCAGCCCCAGCATTTT. Residues: CASSSGLLSNQPQHF. Using reference TRBV7-2 and TRBJ1-5 for the parts outside the CDR3, the full variable domain is GAGVSQSPSNKVTEKGKDVELRCDPISGHTALYWYRQSLGQGLEFLIYFQGNSAPDKSGLPSDRFSAERTGGSVSTLTIQRTQQEDSAVYLCASSSGLLSNQPQHFGDGTRLSIL.

Details on this clonotype: A clone one base away is much larger, so this may be a read error. The V gene is TRBV7-2, the J gene TRBJ2-6; D gene unclear. The CDR3 loop spans 14 amino acids. Looked up from germline, CDR1 is SGHTA and CDR2 is FQGNSA. This CDR3 reads CATSRASGANVLTF. Written as DNA, the CDR3 is TGTGCCACCAGCAGAGCCTCTGGGGCCAACGTCCTGACTTTC.

This clonotype was detected a few times. This rearrangement joins TRBV7-3 to TRBJ2-1; 7 bases are shared with TRBD2. The CDR3 has 15 residues. V gave up 1 base and J gave up 8 bases; unmatched junction bases: 8. CDR1 is SGHTA and CDR2 is FQGTGA in the germline V gene. For the CDR3, the DNA is TGTGCCAGCAGCTTAAATGGCGGGAGTATAGATGAGCAGTTCTTC. It yields the protein CASSLNGGSIDEQFF.